This TCR beta chain was found in a study of shared clonotypes between healthy human individuals (TCRdb year 2020). General notes on the study: The cohort comprised two women and a few men aged 18 to 49 years. Libraries were prepared and TCR repertoires were sequenced by different laboratories using diverse techniques, in order to increase sequencing depth and limit assay-specific biases. Each donor's leukapheresis produced roughly between roughly 0.85 and 10 billion PBMCs. To estimate repertoire size and how much clonotype sharing occurs between individuals, the study deeply sequenced the blood TCR repertoires of five or six healthy adults.

The germline V gene gives CDR1 as KGHSH and CDR2 as LQKENI. V is cut back by 6 bases and J by 5 bases, with 8 bases in the junction unmatched. There are 15 amino acids in the CDR3, from cysteine to phenylalanine inclusive. This entry keeps only the CDR3 DNA: 45 bases, framed from base 1. The donors were healthy, HIV-negative adults with no recently reported acute infections or vaccinations. Every donor was a Caucasian adult residing in Nashville, Tennessee, USA. For unsorted samples, around 90 million PBMCs were counted, and genomic DNA was extracted using the QIAamp DNA Blood Mini kit. Blood was obtained by leukapheresis, after which PBMCs were separated by Ficoll-Histopaque density gradient centrifugation and cryopreserved in liquid nitrogen vapor phase. TCR CDR3 regions were amplified from genomic DNA by multiplex PCR using the deep immunoSEQ assay. Genomic DNA extracted from each cell subset was distributed evenly over all wells of several immunoSEQ 96-well plates, and each plate served as one replicate. For unsorted PBMC, roughly 0.3 ug of genomic DNA, equivalent to about 32,000 T cell genomes, went into each replicate PCR. Ten immunoSEQ deep assay plates were used to sequence unsorted PBMC genomic DNA. Purified libraries were measured with a Qubit 3.0 fluorometer, size-checked on a Bioanalyzer 2100, and measured again with the KAPA Library Quantification kit. A separate single-read 150-cycle Illumina NextSeq 550 flow cell was used to sequence each immunoSEQ 96-well plate. Regarding the original processing steps: Because only junctional sequences without quality scores were contained in the immunoSEQ output, filtering matching that applied to full-length reads could not be performed. Sequences were annotated with PyIR, a Python wrapper for IgBLAST v1.9, and V/J genes and CDR3 were assigned using IMGT germline references. Any read was removed if the V/J assignment was weak (E-value above 1e-6), the CDR3 was missing, or the read contained stop codons, out-of-frame junctions, or ambiguous translated residues. V3J clonotypes were defined as sequences sharing an identical inferred V gene, J gene, and CDR3 amino acid sequence. The percentage overlap between two repertoires was calculated by dividing the number of shared unique clonotypes by the size of the smaller repertoire. Repertoire richness was assessed with RTK rarefaction, the Chao1 estimator, and Recon v2.1 estimates of unobserved clonotypes. Entries here come from immuneACCESS through TCRdb and include only in-frame sequences with V and J called. Some clones fail to appear in such tables; in the studies checked, an unresolved V gene covers under half of the shortfall, and the cause of the remainder is unknown. The V and J calls and clone size were taken over from that table, and D and trimming were inferred from the DNA. The sample data list 450,000 to 500,000 clones, and 78% of these were observed just once. Around 13% of the sample comes from the top ten.

This clone was seen a handful of times. Its antigen specificity is not known. No base quality values were provided; no much bigger clone lies one nucleotide off. What the work shows at the level of the full study, not this receptor alone: Sampling was restricted to blood, and TCR repertoires in tissues likely differ from the TCR repertoires found in blood. Pairwise subsampling indicated that sequencing depth was expected to affect the degree of clonotype sharing among donors. Because the study included only a small number of donors, the genetic and exposure-history diversity represented was limited.

The sample comprised PBMCs. The TCR comes from a woman in her thirties or forties in good health. Some clones in this sample may be carry-over from other donors' samples. The chain was built from TRBV18 and TRBJ1-1, with 11 central nucleotides matching TRBD1. The CDR3 region reads CASSPGTGGKTEAFF. The nucleotide sequence is TGTGCCAGCTCGCCCGGGACAGGGGGAAAGACTGAAGCTTTCTTT.